The present entry profiles one TCR beta chain with its context. Gene-specific TRAV and TRBV primers were used for first-strand cDNA, covering alpha and beta chains. PCR amplification of the TCRs was performed with Phusion for about 20 PCR cycles, and it relied on a constant-region primer together with a V-primer adapter. TCRdb reprocessed the reads via MiXCR and lists one record per CDR3 protein. The sample consists of several thousand distinct CDR3 sequences, approximately 57% of them appearing once. Patients deemed eligible presented with advanced solid tumors lacking tumor-infiltrating lymphocytes. The record originates from a study of low-dose radiotherapy and immunotherapy resistance in tumors. Study context: Cohort 2, a group dosed every two weeks at 1 Gy per fraction, received 13 Gy in total over 26 weeks. Intravenous ipilimumab 1 mg/kg every six weeks was given with nivolumab 240 mg every two weeks. Daily intake of oral aspirin 300 mg by patients lasted four cycles and began on cycle 1 day 1.

Trimming left V 6 bases short and J 6 bases short, with 25 bases between. Germline CDR1 SGHDT, CDR2 YYEEEE. The CDR3 has 18 amino acids. The sequence came from a human donor with advanced metastatic prostate, ovarian, gallbladder or colorectal cancer (not recorded which). This table probably holds off-target reads from a library built for another chain. This chain links TRBV5-6 with TRBJ1-6, with D hard to call. The CDR3 protein is CASMGGEPSSFPNSPLHF. The DNA of the CDR3 is TGTGCCAGCATGGGAGGTGAACCCTCATCCTTCCCTAATTCACCCCTCCACTTT.